The 28 T cell receptor beta chains below come from one sample, sequenced in a study of blood T cell repertoires in COVID-19. Clones were read by immunoSEQ multiplex PCR, and TCRdb kept only the in-frame ones, dropping some. The repertoire holds some 290,000 clones, 88% seen once, with around 11% in the top ten. Sequenced material: peripheral blood. Receptors originate from a woman aged 25 to 39 with COVID-19, enrolled during active disease.

The V gene is TRBV4-3, the J gene TRBJ1-1; tentative D call: TRBD1 (5 bases). CDR3 length: 12 residues. Germline-derived CDR1 and CDR2 are LGHNA and YSLEER. V lost 4 bases and J lost 11, with 14 bases in between. DNA of the CDR3: TGCGCCAGCAGCCCGAACGGGGGGGACGCTTTCTTT. Translated: CASSPNGGDAFF.

The V call is TRBV7-8, the J call TRBJ2-1; D might be TRBD2 (6 bases). CDR3 length: 16 amino acids. Germline loops: CDR1 SGHVS, CDR2 FQNEAQ. The V gene lost 1 base and the J gene lost 1 base, with 11 bases spanning the gap. The CDR3: CASSLGWEVSYNEQFF. The CDR3 DNA follows: TGTGCCAGCAGCTTAGGATGGGAGGTATCCTACAATGAGCAGTTCTTC.

This chain joins TRBV9 and TRBJ2-2; the D gene is possibly TRBD1 (6 bases). V was trimmed by 0 bases and J by 2 bases, leaving 11 bases between them. The CDR3 length is 16 residues. The germline V gene encodes CDR1 SGDLS and CDR2 YYNGEE. The CDR3 DNA reads TGTGCCAGCAGCGTAGGTCAGGGGCCAAACACCGGGGAGCTGTTTTTT. The encoded protein is CASSVGQGPNTGELFF. The whole variable domain, filled in from reference TRBV9 and TRBJ2-2, reads DSGVTQTPKHLITATGQRVTLRCSPRSGDLSVYWYQQSLDQGLQFLIQYYNGEERAKGNILERFSAQQFPDLHSELNLSSLELGDSALYFCASSVGQGPNTGELFFGEGSRLTVL.

The chain carries TRBV21-1 and TRBJ2-3; the DNA was not used to check the table's D call, TRBD2. TRBV21-1 is tagged as a pseudogene. The length of the CDR3 is 14 residues. This chain's CDR3 is CASSYRGSTDTQYF. The CDR3 DNA reads TGTGCCAGCAGTTATCGCGGAAGCACAGATACGCAGTATTTT.

The chain links TRBV24-1 to TRBJ2-7; the match to TRBD2 covers 9 bases. The V segment lost 2 bases and the J segment 6 bases; nucleotides outside the gene matches: 7. This CDR3 has 15 residues. Germline V lookup: CDR1 KGHDR, CDR2 SFDVKD. The CDR3 is CATSDSTSGGREQYF. CDR3 DNA: TGTGCCACCAGTGATTCGACTAGCGGTGGACGCGAGCAGTACTTC.

V usage is TRBV19 and J usage is TRBJ2-7, with 12 bases lining up with TRBD2. This CDR3 spans 15 amino acids. J gave up 6 bases and V 6 bases, and 9 bases lay outside the gene matches. CDR1 and CDR2 (germline): LNHDA, SQIVND (reference sequence). The CDR3 DNA reads as TGTGCCAGTAGGACTCTAGCGGGAGGGCCGGGCGAGCAGTACTTC. Translation: CASRTLAGGPGEQYF.

V usage is TRBV6-4 and J usage is TRBJ2-2; 10 bases are shared with TRBD1. The germline V gene encodes CDR1 MRHNA and CDR2 SNTAGT. Trimming removed 0 bases from V and 4 bases from J; junction bases left unmatched: 2. The CDR3 spans 16 residues. The CDR3 bases are TGTGCCAGCAGTGACTCTAGGACAGGGGGCACCGGGGAGCTGTTTTTT. The encoded protein is CASSDSRTGGTGELFF.

The genes are TRBV9 and TRBJ2-5; tentatively, D is TRBD2 (6 bases). V was trimmed by 4 bases and J by 0 bases, leaving 16 bases between them. The CDR3 loop spans 16 amino acids. Germline CDR1 is SGDLS and CDR2 is YYNGEE. Here the CDR3 reads CASSPGLSGYQETQYF. CDR3 in DNA: TGTGCCAGCAGCCCCGGTCTTAGCGGTTACCAAGAGACCCAGTACTTC.

The chain couples TRBV9 to TRBJ2-1; 8 nucleotides line up with TRBD2. CDR3 size: 16 residues. The trim removed 2 bases at V and 9 bases at J, leaving 13 bases unmatched. Germline CDR1 SGDLS, CDR2 YYNGEE. The CDR3: CASSVASGSPRGEQFF. Written as DNA, the CDR3 is TGTGCCAGCAGCGTGGCAAGCGGGAGCCCCCGGGGTGAGCAGTTCTTC.

The chain links TRBV5-5 to TRBJ1-3; TRBD1 is a possible D gene (5 bases). Trimming removed 5 bases at V and 2 bases at J, with 11 bases between. The CDR3 has 14 residues. In germline, CDR1 is SGHKS, CDR2 YYEKEE (reference sequence). The DNA of the CDR3 is TGTGCCAGCAGGCCAGGGCCGACTGGAAACACCATATATTTT. Translated: CASRPGPTGNTIYF.

The chain links TRBV11-2 to TRBJ2-4; a weak D match, TRBD2 (5 bases). Between the trimmed V and J ends, which lost 1 base and 9 bases, there was a span of 13 bases. The CDR3 sequence is 14 residues long. Germline V lookup: CDR1 SGHAT, CDR2 FQNNGV. CDR3 in amino acids: CASSLGDRGGIQYF. The CDR3 region has the DNA TGTGCCAGCAGCTTAGGAGATCGCGGAGGCATTCAGTACTTC. The variable domain in full, completed from reference TRBV11-2 and TRBJ2-4, reads EAGVAQSPRYKIIEKRQSVAFWCNPISGHATLYWYQQILGQGPKLLIQFQNNGVVDDSQLPKDRFSAERLKGVDSTLKIQPAKLEDSAVYLCASSLGDRGGIQYFGAGTRLSVL.

The rearrangement joins TRBV29-1 to TRBJ2-2; 10 bases are shared with TRBD2. The CDR3 totals 14 residues. V was pared by 7 bases and J by 6 bases, with 8 bases of the junction left unmatched. CDR1 and CDR2 from the germline V gene are SQVTM and ANQGSEA. DNA of the CDR3: TGCAGCGGGCGTCCACTAGCGGGATCCGGGGAGCTGTTTTTT. Translated: CSGRPLAGSGELFF.

The chain uses TRBV7-9 and TRBJ2-7, with 11 bases that match TRBD2. CDR1 is SEHNR and CDR2 is FQNEAQ in the germline V gene (reference sequence). Trimming at V came to 5 bases and at J to 4 bases, leaving 10 bases not matched to a gene. The CDR3 length is 16 residues. The CDR3 reads CASSPPTGLAVYEQYF. The CDR3 nucleotides are TGTGCCAGCAGCCCCCCAACGGGACTAGCGGTGTACGAGCAGTACTTC.

The V call is TRBV30, the J call TRBJ1-5, with D maybe TRBD1 (5 bases). V lost 2 bases and J lost 7, with 18 bases in between. The CDR3 contains 15 residues. Germline V gene data show CDR1 as GTSNPN and CDR2 as SVGIG (reference sequence). CDR3 residues: CAWSFAGDSSQPQHF. The CDR3 DNA reads as TGTGCCTGGAGTTTTGCGGGGGATTCTTCGCAGCCCCAGCATTTT.

V gene TRBV4-1 combines with J gene TRBJ1-2; D is ambiguous. This CDR3 region has 15 residues. Trimming pared 0 bases from V and 5 bases from J, leaving 13 bases between. The germline V gene has CDR1 MGHRA and CDR2 YSYEKL. The CDR3 reads CASSQERSRIYGYTF. In DNA form, the CDR3 reads TGCGCCAGCAGCCAAGAAAGGTCGCGGATTTATGGCTACACCTTC.

This clone was seen just once. This chain links TRBV5-6 with TRBJ1-6; D is unclear. The CDR3 length is 14 residues. The germline V gene encodes CDR1 SGHDT and CDR2 YYEEEE. V was clipped by 4 bases and J by 7 bases, with 12 bases between them. The CDR3 loop reads CASSRRVSNSPLHF. The CDR3 DNA reads TGTGCCAGCAGCCGCCGGGTCAGCAATTCACCCCTCCACTTT.

The chain links TRBV5-1 to TRBJ1-2; weak D call: TRBD1 (5 bases). The germline V gene has CDR1 SGHRS and CDR2 YFSETQ. CDR3 length equals 13 residues. Trimming took 0 bases from V and 8 from J, leaving 11 bases between them. The CDR3 DNA is TGCGCCAGCAGCTTGGTGTCAGGGCAAGGCTACACCTTC. Translation: CASSLVSGQGYTF.

The rearrangement links TRBV2 to TRBJ2-7, with TRBD2 identical over 10 bases. V lost 0 bases, J lost 5 bases, and 7 bases stayed unmatched. The CDR3 sequence is 16 residues long. Germline CDR1 SNHLY, CDR2 FYNNEI. CDR3 sequence reads: CASSEARASGSHEQYF. The CDR3 DNA follows: TGTGCCAGCAGTGAAGCGCGTGCTAGCGGGAGTCACGAGCAGTACTTC.

The rearrangement uses TRBV30 and TRBJ1-6, with D possibly being TRBD1 (5 bases). V was shortened by 4 bases and J by 5 bases, with 9 bases between the two germline ends. The CDR3 consists of 13 residues. Germline V gene data show CDR1 as GTSNPN and CDR2 as SVGIG (reference sequence). In DNA form, the CDR3 reads TGTGCCTGGACCAGGGAAAATAATTCACCCCTCCACTTT. Its translation: CAWTRENNSPLHF. Full variable domain (remainder filled in from reference TRBV30 and TRBJ1-6): SQTIHQWPATLVQPVGSPLSLECTVEGTSNPNLYWYRQAAGRGLQLLFYSVGIGQISSEVPQNLSASRPQDRQFILSSKKLLLSDSGFYLCAWTRENNSPLHFGNGTRLTVT.

V is TRBV15 and J is TRBJ1-5; unclear D gene. CDR1 is LNHNV, CDR2 YYDKDF, per germline (reference sequence). This CDR3 contains 16 residues. V was trimmed by 1 base and J by 1 base, leaving 11 bases between them. As DNA, the CDR3 is TGTGCCACCAGCAGAGCGAAAGGACTGAGCAATCAGCCCCAGCATTTT. It is translated as CATSRAKGLSNQPQHF.

This clone appeared a few times. The rearrangement uses TRBV6-5 and TRBJ1-1; unclear D gene. Germline V gene data show CDR1 as MNHEY and CDR2 as SVGAGI. This CDR3 has 13 residues. The V end was cut by 6 bases, the J end by 1 base, with 9 bases between. CDR3 loop: CASRRVENTEAFF. The CDR3 nucleotides read TGTGCCAGCAGGAGGGTTGAGAACACTGAAGCTTTCTTT.

The DNA of the CDR3 is TGCGCCAGCAGCCCTGGTCTAGCGCCTCTCTCCTACGAGCAGTACTTC. Its protein product is CASSPGLAPLSYEQYF. The chain recombines TRBV5-1 with TRBJ2-7, with D maybe TRBD2 (6 bases). V dropped 4 bases and J dropped 0 bases, with 17 bases sitting between them. Germline V gene sequence: CDR1 SGHRS, CDR2 YFSETQ. This CDR3 is 16 amino acids long.

This clone appeared a single time. The rearrangement links TRBV6-5 to TRBJ2-5, with 12 bases lining up with TRBD2. Germline loops: CDR1 MNHEY, CDR2 SVGAGI. The CDR3 length is 15 residues. V lost 6 bases to trimming and J lost 5 bases; unmatched junction nucleotides: 7. The DNA of the CDR3 is TGTGCCAGCAGGTCTAGCGGGAGGGCCTTGGAGACCCAGTACTTC. This translates into CASRSSGRALETQYF.

The chain is built from TRBV7-8 and TRBJ2-3; TRBD2 is a possible D gene (5 bases). The CDR3 spans 16 residues. Germline assignment: CDR1 SGHVS and CDR2 FQNEAQ. Between the trimmed V and J ends, which lost 5 bases and 3 bases, there was a span of 18 bases. The CDR3 protein is CASSPRDPGVTDTQYF. CDR3 bases: TGTGCCAGCAGCCCCCGGGATCCTGGGGTGACAGATACGCAGTATTTT. Using reference TRBV7-8 and TRBJ2-3 for the parts outside the CDR3, the full variable domain is GAGVSQSPRYKVAKRGQDVALRCDPISGHVSLFWYQQALGQGPEFLTYFQNEAQLDKSGLPSDRFFAERPEGSVSTLKIQRTQQEDSAVYLCASSPRDPGVTDTQYFGPGTRLTVL.

This chain links TRBV19 with TRBJ1-5, with D possibly matching TRBD1 (6 bases). V lost 4 bases to trimming and J lost 0 bases, with 10 bases between them. The CDR3 is 15 residues long. Germline assignment: CDR1 LNHDA and CDR2 SQIVND (reference sequence). For the CDR3, the DNA is TGTGCCAGTAGTACCGGACAGTTTAGCAATCAGCCCCAGCATTTT. This gives the protein CASSTGQFSNQPQHF.

This chain links TRBV5-1 with TRBJ1-5; D gene uncertain. CDR3 length: 14 residues. The germline V and J ends were trimmed by 7 bases and 6 bases, with 17 bases remaining between them. CDR1 is SGHRS, CDR2 YFSETQ, per germline. CDR3 loop: CASGTGISGQPQHF. The CDR3 DNA follows: TGCGCCAGCGGTACCGGGATCTCGGGTCAGCCCCAGCATTTT. The full variable domain, its missing parts supplied by reference TRBV5-1 and TRBJ1-5, is KAGVTQTPRYLIKTRGQQVTLSCSPISGHRSVSWYQQTPGQGLQFLFEYFSETQRNKGNFPGRFSGRQFSNSRSEMNVSTLELGDSALYLCASGTGISGQPQHFGDGTRLSIL.

This chain links TRBV6-1 with TRBJ1-1, with D tentatively TRBD1 (5 bases). Germline V lookup: CDR1 MNHNS, CDR2 SASEGT. Trimming took off 2 bases at V and 5 bases at J, with 12 bases between the two ends. This CDR3 region has 14 residues. CDR3 coding DNA: TGTGCCAGCAGTGAATGGGAGGGGCAGACTGAAGCTTTCTTT. This gives the protein CASSEWEGQTEAFF.

The chain employs TRBV7-8 and TRBJ2-7; D call uncertain. This CDR3 has 14 amino acids. Germline CDR1 and CDR2: SGHVS and FQNEAQ. V was clipped by 5 bases and J by 3 bases, with 14 bases between them. The CDR3 bases are TGTGCCAGCAGCCCCTTCCTGAGCGACTACGAGCAGTACTTC. It yields the protein CASSPFLSDYEQYF.